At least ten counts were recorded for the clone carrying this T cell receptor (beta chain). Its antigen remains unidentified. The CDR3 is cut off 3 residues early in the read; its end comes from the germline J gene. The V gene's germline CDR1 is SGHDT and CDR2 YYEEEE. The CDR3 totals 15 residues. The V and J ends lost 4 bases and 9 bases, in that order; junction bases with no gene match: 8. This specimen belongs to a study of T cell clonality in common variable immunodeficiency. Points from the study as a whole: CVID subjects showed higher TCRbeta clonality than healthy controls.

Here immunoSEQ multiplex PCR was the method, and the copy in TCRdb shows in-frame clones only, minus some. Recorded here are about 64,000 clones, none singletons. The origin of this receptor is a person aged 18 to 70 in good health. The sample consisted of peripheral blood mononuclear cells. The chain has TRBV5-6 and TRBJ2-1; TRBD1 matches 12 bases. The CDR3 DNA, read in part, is TGTGCCAGCAGCCTAGTTGGGACAGGGGGCACTGAG. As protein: CASSLVGTGGTE. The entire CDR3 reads CASSLVGTGGTEQFF.